A single sample gave rise to the 24 T cell receptor beta chains below, sequenced in a study of T cell responses to AZD1222 COVID-19 vaccine. TCRdb keeps only in-frame clones here, not all; method: immunoSEQ multiplex PCR. The sample lists approximately 110,000 clones; approximately 86% were seen once. The source material was peripheral blood, sampled on day 0 of MenACWY control vaccination. The receptors were gathered from an adult in good health.

This rearrangement joins TRBV20-1 to TRBJ1-4; weak D call: TRBD1 (5 bases). The CDR3 contains 11 residues. Germline V CDR1 and CDR2: DFQATT, SNEGSKA (reference sequence). With 0 bases removed from V and 13 bases from J, the gap between germline ends came to 9 bases. The CDR3 DNA sequence: TGCAGTGCTAGAGATGGGGCAAGACTGTTTTTT. This sequence encodes CSARDGARLFF.

V gene TRBV11-2 combines with J gene TRBJ2-7; TRBD1 aligns across 11 bases. CDR3 length equals 14 residues. The J segment lost 7 bases and the V segment lost 4 bases, leaving 6 bases of the junction unmatched. Germline V gene data show CDR1 as SGHAT and CDR2 as FQNNGV. CDR3 DNA: TGTGCCAGCAGCTCCGGACAGGGGGCGAGGGAGCAGTACTTC. Translating it yields CASSSGQGAREQYF.

The chain uses TRBV15 and TRBJ1-3, with D perhaps TRBD1 (6 bases). The ends were cut back, 0 bases at V and 1 base at J, with 10 bases in the middle. Germline CDR1 is LNHNV and CDR2 is YYDKDF (reference sequence). This CDR3 is 16 amino acids long. CDR3 amino acids: CATSRDRGASGNTIYF. CDR3 DNA: TGTGCCACCAGCAGAGATCGGGGGGCTTCTGGAAACACCATATATTTT.

The rearrangement links TRBV9 to TRBJ1-6; maybe TRBD1 (6 bases). The length of the CDR3 is 14 residues. The V gene lost 4 bases and the J gene lost 8 bases, with 13 bases spanning the gap. Germline V lookup: CDR1 SGDLS, CDR2 YYNGEE. The CDR3 region has the DNA TGTGCCAGCAGCTTCGGAGGGGGAGATTCACCCCTCCACTTT. Its protein product is CASSFGGGDSPLHF.

The chain uses TRBV19 and TRBJ1-4, with D unclear. Trimming pared 1 base from V and 8 bases from J, leaving 2 bases between. CDR1 and CDR2 from the germline V gene are LNHDA and SQIVND (reference sequence). The CDR3 totals 11 residues. The DNA for the CDR3 is TGTGCCAGTAGTATAGGGGAAAAACTGTTTTTT. Translating gives CASSIGEKLFF.

This chain links TRBV30 with TRBJ1-3, with D maybe TRBD1 (6 bases). V lost 3 bases and J lost 2, with 8 bases in between. The CDR3 extends over 13 amino acids. The germline V gene has CDR1 GTSNPN and CDR2 SVGIG (reference sequence). This CDR3 reads CAWRGGPGNTIYF. The CDR3 bases are TGTGCCTGGAGGGGGGGGCCTGGAAACACCATATATTTT. Combining the CDR3 with reference TRBV30 and TRBJ1-3 gives the whole variable domain SQTIHQWPATLVQPVGSPLSLECTVEGTSNPNLYWYRQAAGRGLQLLFYSVGIGQISSEVPQNLSASRPQDRQFILSSKKLLLSDSGFYLCAWRGGPGNTIYFGEGSWLTVV.

The V gene is TRBV29-1, the J gene TRBJ2-7; tentative D call: TRBD1 (6 bases). CDR1 and CDR2 from the germline V gene are SQVTM and ANQGSEA. Trimming cost V 5 bases and J 0 bases, with 11 bases left between them. This CDR3 has 13 residues. CDR3 sequence: CSVIGGSSYEQYF. CDR3 nucleotide sequence: TGCAGCGTTATTGGGGGCAGCTCCTACGAGCAGTACTTC.

The rearrangement joins TRBV15 to TRBJ2-7, with 9 positions matching TRBD1. After removal of 0 bases from V and 6 bases from J, the junction contained 6 bases not matched to a gene. The CDR3 is 15 residues long. Germline lookup yields CDR1 LNHNV and CDR2 YYDKDF (reference sequence). The CDR3 coding sequence is TGTGCCACCAGCAGAGATGTCGGACAGGGGACCGAGCAGTACTTC. It encodes CATSRDVGQGTEQYF.

V and J are TRBV20-1 and TRBJ2-1; perhaps D is TRBD1 or TRBD2 (5 bases each). Germline assignment: CDR1 DFQATT and CDR2 SNEGSKA (reference sequence). This CDR3 has 17 residues. Trimming took 3 bases from V and 3 from J, leaving 21 bases between them. DNA for the CDR3: TGCAGTGCTAGTAATCAACGCCGGGGCCCTCGCTACAATGAGCAGTTCTTC. Translated: CSASNQRRGPRYNEQFF.

This clone was counted a single time. The J gene is TRBJ2-7, the V gene TRBV11-2; 8 positions agree with TRBD1. Germline values: CDR1 SGHAT, CDR2 FQNNGV. There are 19 residues in the CDR3. V lost 5 bases to trimming and J lost 0 bases; unmatched junction nucleotides: 18. CDR3 residues: CASSPLRTGYPLSSYEQYF. The CDR3 coding sequence is TGTGCCAGCAGCCCTCTCCGGACAGGGTACCCACTAAGCTCCTACGAGCAGTACTTC.

The rearrangement uses TRBV11-2 and TRBJ2-3, with D maybe TRBD1 (5 bases). Trimming took off 5 bases at V and 2 bases at J, with 11 bases between the two ends. The CDR3 runs to 14 residues. Germline CDR1 reads SGHAT; CDR2 reads FQNNGV. The CDR3 coding sequence is TGTGCCAGCAGCAAGGGGCGGATCACAGATACGCAGTATTTT. It encodes CASSKGRITDTQYF.

The chain uses TRBV28 and TRBJ2-7, with TRBD2 identical over 8 bases. The CDR3 runs to 15 residues. With 3 bases clipped from V and 2 bases from J, the junction kept 6 bases outside the gene matches. Germline loops: CDR1 MDHEN, CDR2 SYDVKM. The CDR3 bases are TGTGCCAGCAGTTTCTTCAGCGGGAGCGCCTACGAGCAGTACTTC. Translating gives CASSFFSGSAYEQYF.

Comment on this clone: The junction differs from germline at one of its ends, possibly a read error. This sequence joins TRBV11-2 and TRBJ1-4; 7 bases align to TRBD1. CDR3 size: 15 residues. Germline loops: CDR1 SGHAT, CDR2 FQNNGV. The CDR3 loop is CASSLRDSQREKLLF. The CDR3 bases are TGTGCCAGCAGCCTCCGGGACAGCCAGCGAGAAAAACTGCTTTTT.

The gene calls are TRBV10-3 and TRBJ1-1; D remains unclear. The germline V gene encodes CDR1 ENHRY and CDR2 SYGVKD. CDR3 length equals 12 residues. Trimming took 6 bases from V and 3 from J, leaving 8 bases between them. The CDR3 spells CAISGEYTEAFF. For the CDR3, the DNA is TGTGCCATCAGCGGAGAGTACACTGAAGCTTTCTTT.

V usage is TRBV5-1 and J usage is TRBJ1-6; D is unclear. V lost 0 bases, J lost 7 bases, and 8 bases lay in between. Germline V gene data show CDR1 as SGHRS and CDR2 as YFSETQ. This CDR3 is 14 amino acids long. CDR3 sequence (DNA): TGCGCCAGCAGCTTGGGGACTCCAAATTCACCCCTCCACTTT. Its protein product is CASSLGTPNSPLHF.

This chain uses TRBV21-1 with TRBJ2-1; the D call of TRBD2 is as the table states it, not checked on the DNA. TRBV21-1 is a pseudogene segment. The CDR3 is 16 amino acids. CDR3 sequence (DNA): TGTGCCAGCAGCAATGGCCGGGAGGACTCCTACAATGAGCAGTTCTTC. It codes for CASSNGREDSYNEQFF.

In this sample, this clone turned up a few times. The gene calls are TRBV4-1 and TRBJ2-7; 10 nucleotides line up with TRBD1. The CDR3 spans 17 residues. Germline CDR1 is MGHRA and CDR2 is YSYEKL. With 0 bases clipped from V and 3 bases from J, the junction kept 8 bases outside the gene matches. CDR3: CASSQDWMTGGNYEQYF. The CDR3 DNA follows: TGCGCCAGCAGCCAAGATTGGATGACAGGGGGCAACTACGAGCAGTACTTC.

This clone was observed once. The rearrangement uses TRBV20-1 and TRBJ1-1; D uncertain. Trimming took 3 bases from V and 2 from J, leaving 1 base between them. The germline V gene encodes CDR1 DFQATT and CDR2 SNEGSKA (reference sequence). The CDR3 loop spans 10 amino acids. CDR3 sequence (DNA): TGCAGTGCTAGCAACACTGAAGCTTTCTTT. Amino acids: CSASNTEAFF.

This chain uses TRBV28 with TRBJ2-7; D is unclear. CDR3 size: 14 residues. Germline V gene lookup returns CDR1 MDHEN and CDR2 SYDVKM. V lost 7 bases, J lost 6 bases, and 19 bases lay in between. CDR3 amino acids: CASTVGVGVGEQYF. CDR3 DNA: TGTGCCAGCACCGTCGGCGTAGGAGTTGGCGAGCAGTACTTC.

The V and J genes are TRBV4-2 and TRBJ2-1; no clear D gene. Germline V lookup: CDR1 LGHNA, CDR2 YNFKEQ. Trimming cost V 2 bases and J 8 bases, with 10 bases left between them. The CDR3 totals 13 residues. CDR3 sequence (DNA): TGTGCCAGCAGCCAATCCAAAAGGGATGAGCAGTTCTTC. Its protein is CASSQSKRDEQFF.

V usage is TRBV7-6 and J usage is TRBJ1-1; weak D call: TRBD1 (5 bases). V dropped 6 bases and J dropped 7 bases, with 12 bases sitting between them. CDR1 SGHVS and CDR2 FNYEAQ come from the germline V gene. The CDR3 loop spans 12 amino acids. CDR3 in amino acids: CASSLRRGEAFF. CDR3 nucleotide sequence: TGTGCCAGCAGTCTCCGAAGGGGTGAAGCTTTCTTT.

V gene TRBV19 combines with J gene TRBJ1-2, with D tentatively TRBD1 (6 bases). Germline V gene lookup returns CDR1 LNHDA and CDR2 SQIVND (reference sequence). With 6 bases removed from V and 2 bases from J, the gap between germline ends came to 10 bases. The CDR3 has 13 amino acids. The CDR3 DNA is TGTGCCAGTAGGGGACAACAGAACTATGGCTACACCTTC. Amino acids: CASRGQQNYGYTF.

Concerning this clone itself: The identical CDR3 is also encoded by other nucleotide sequences in the sample. The gene calls are TRBV5-1 and TRBJ1-1; D is unresolved. V was shortened by 0 bases and J by 2 bases, with 5 bases between the two germline ends. Germline values: CDR1 SGHRS, CDR2 YFSETQ. The CDR3 spans 13 residues. The CDR3 coding sequence is TGCGCCAGCAGCTTGGAGGGTAACACTGAAGCTTTCTTT. This translates into CASSLEGNTEAFF.

V and J are TRBV11-3 and TRBJ2-5; 10 positions agree with TRBD2. Trimming cost V 1 base and J 5 bases; bases outside gene matches: 7. The CDR3 consists of 16 residues. Per germline, CDR1 SGHNT and CDR2 YENEEA. CDR3 residues: CASSLGLAGVLETQYF. The CDR3 region has the DNA TGTGCCAGCAGCTTAGGGCTAGCGGGAGTATTGGAGACCCAGTACTTC.